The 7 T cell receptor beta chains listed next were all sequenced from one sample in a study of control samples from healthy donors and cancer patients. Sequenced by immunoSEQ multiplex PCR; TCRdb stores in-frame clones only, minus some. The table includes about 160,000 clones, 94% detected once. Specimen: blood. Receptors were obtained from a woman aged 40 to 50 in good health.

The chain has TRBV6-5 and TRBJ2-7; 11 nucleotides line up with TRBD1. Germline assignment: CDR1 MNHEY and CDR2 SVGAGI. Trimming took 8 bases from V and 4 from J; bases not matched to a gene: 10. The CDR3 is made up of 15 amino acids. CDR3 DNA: TGTGCCAGCGGACAGGGGGCCCCTCCGACATACGAGCAGTACTTC. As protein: CASGQGAPPTYEQYF.

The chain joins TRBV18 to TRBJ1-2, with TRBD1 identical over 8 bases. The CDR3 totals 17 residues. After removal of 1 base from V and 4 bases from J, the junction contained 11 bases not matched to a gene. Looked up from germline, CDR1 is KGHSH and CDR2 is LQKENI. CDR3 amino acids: CASSPQGTGSVGYGYTF. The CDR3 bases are TGTGCCAGCTCACCACAAGGGACAGGATCAGTCGGCTATGGCTACACCTTC.

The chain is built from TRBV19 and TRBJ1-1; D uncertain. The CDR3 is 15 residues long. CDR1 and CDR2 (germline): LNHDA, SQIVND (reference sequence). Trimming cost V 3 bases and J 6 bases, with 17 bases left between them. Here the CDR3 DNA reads TGTGCCAGTAGTATCAGTTTGGCACCTGCCGCTGAAGCTTTCTTT. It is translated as CASSISLAPAAEAFF.

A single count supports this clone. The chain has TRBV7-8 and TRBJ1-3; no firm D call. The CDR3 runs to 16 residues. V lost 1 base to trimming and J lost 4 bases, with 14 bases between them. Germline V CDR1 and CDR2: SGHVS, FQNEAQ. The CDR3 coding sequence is TGTGCCAGCAGCTTAGGCCCCGATCCATCCGGAAACACCATATATTTT. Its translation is CASSLGPDPSGNTIYF.

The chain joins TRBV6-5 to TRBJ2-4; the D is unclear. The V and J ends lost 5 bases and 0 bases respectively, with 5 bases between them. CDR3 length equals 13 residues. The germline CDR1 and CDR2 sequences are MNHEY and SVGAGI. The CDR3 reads CASSRIAKNIQYF. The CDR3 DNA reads TGTGCCAGCAGTAGGATAGCCAAAAACATTCAGTACTTC.

Here the CDR3 DNA reads TGTGCCAGCAGAGAAATTTGGGGGGGGGAGACAGATACGCAGTATTTT. Translation gives CASREIWGGETDTQYF. This rearrangement joins TRBV7-9 to TRBJ2-3, with 7 bases identical to TRBD2. There are 16 residues in the CDR3. The V and J ends lost 6 bases and 3 bases, in that order; junction bases with no gene match: 12. CDR1 SEHNR and CDR2 FQNEAQ come from the germline V gene (reference sequence).

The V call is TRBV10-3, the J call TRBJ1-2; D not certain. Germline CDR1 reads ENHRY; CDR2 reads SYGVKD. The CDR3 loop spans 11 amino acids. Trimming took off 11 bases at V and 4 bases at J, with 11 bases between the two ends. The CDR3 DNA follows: TGTGCCTCGGGAGCTGGCTATGGCTACACCTTC. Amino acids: CASGAGYGYTF.